Reported below is one TCR beta chain. The sample originates from a study of T cell repertoires in cytomegalovirus infection. The J segment lost 4 bases and the V segment lost 3 bases, leaving 9 bases of the junction unmatched. Germline-derived CDR1 and CDR2 are DFQATT and SNEGSKA (reference sequence). CDR3 length equals 16 residues. TCRdb reanalysed the reads using MiXCR and keeps one entry per CDR3 protein. The data contain about 600,000 distinct CDR3 sequences, 24% of them singletons. This chain connects TRBV20-1 to TRBJ2-6; 7 bases are a match to TRBD1. This clonotype was sampled from a human donor in good health (CMV status not recorded). Some clones in this sample may be carry-over from other donors' samples. Specimen: CD8+ T cells from PBMCs. The CDR3 bases are TGCAGTGCTAGTGACCAGGGGGTGGCCGGGGCCAACGTCCTGACTTTC. This gives the protein CSASDQGVAGANVLTF.